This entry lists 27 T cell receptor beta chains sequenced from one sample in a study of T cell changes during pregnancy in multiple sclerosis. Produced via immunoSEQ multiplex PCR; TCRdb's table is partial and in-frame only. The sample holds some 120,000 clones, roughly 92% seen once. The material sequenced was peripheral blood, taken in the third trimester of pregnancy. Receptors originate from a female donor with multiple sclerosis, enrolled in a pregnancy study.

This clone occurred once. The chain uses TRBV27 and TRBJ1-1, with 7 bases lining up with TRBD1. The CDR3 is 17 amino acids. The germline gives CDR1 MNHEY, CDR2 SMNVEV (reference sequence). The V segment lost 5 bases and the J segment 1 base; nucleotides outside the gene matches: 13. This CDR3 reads CASSQNRGGLRNTEAFF. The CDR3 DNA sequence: TGTGCCAGCAGTCAAAACAGGGGCGGATTAAGGAACACTGAAGCTTTCTTT.

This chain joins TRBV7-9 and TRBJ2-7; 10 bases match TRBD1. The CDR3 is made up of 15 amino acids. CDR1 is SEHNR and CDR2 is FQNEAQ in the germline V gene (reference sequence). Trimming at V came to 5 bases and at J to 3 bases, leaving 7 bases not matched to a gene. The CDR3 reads CASSPTGTGDYEQYF. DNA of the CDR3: TGTGCCAGCAGCCCGACCGGGACAGGGGACTACGAGCAGTACTTC.

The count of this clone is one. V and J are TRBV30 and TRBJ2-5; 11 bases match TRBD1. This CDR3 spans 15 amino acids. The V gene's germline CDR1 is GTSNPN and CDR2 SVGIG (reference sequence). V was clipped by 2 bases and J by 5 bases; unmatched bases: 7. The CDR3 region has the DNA TGTGCCTGGAGTTCCGGGACAGGGGGTCGGGAGACCCAGTACTTC. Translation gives CAWSSGTGGRETQYF.

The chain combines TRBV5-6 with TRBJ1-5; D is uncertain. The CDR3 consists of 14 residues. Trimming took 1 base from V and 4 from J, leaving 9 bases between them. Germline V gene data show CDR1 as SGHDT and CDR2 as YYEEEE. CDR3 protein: CASSLLATNQPQHF. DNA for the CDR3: TGTGCCAGCAGCTTGCTAGCGACAAATCAGCCCCAGCATTTT. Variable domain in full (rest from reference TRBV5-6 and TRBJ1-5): DAGVTQSPTHLIKTRGQQVTLRCSPKSGHDTVSWYQQALGQGPQFIFQYYEEEERQRGNFPDRFSGHQFPNYSSELNVNALLLGDSALYLCASSLLATNQPQHFGDGTRLSIL.

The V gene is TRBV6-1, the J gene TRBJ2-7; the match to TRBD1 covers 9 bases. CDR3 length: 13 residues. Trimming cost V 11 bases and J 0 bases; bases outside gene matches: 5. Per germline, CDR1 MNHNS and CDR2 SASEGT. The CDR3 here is CAALQGASYEQYF. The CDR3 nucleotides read TGTGCCGCCCTACAGGGGGCCTCCTACGAGCAGTACTTC.

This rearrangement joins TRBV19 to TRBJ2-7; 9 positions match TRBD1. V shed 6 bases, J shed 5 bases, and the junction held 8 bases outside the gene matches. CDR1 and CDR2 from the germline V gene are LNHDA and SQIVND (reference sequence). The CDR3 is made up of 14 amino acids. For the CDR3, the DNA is TGTGCCAGTAGGTCCGGGACAGGGATCGACGAGCAGTACTTC. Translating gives CASRSGTGIDEQYF. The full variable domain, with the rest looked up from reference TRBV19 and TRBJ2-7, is DGGITQSPKYLFRKEGQNVTLSCEQNLNHDAMYWYRQDPGQGLRLIYYSQIVNDFQKGDIAEGYSVSREKKESFPLTVTSAQKNPTAFYLCASRSGTGIDEQYFGPGTRLTVT.

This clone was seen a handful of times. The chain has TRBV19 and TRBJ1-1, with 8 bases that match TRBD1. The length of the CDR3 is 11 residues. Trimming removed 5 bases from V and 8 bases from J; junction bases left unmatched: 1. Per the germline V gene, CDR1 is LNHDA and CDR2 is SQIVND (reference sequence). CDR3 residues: CASSWTGEAFF. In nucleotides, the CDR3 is TGTGCCAGTAGTTGGACAGGGGAAGCTTTCTTT.

DNA for the CDR3: TGTGCCAGCAGTTTATACACTAGCGGGGCCAATGAGCAGTTCTTC. This codes for CASSLYTSGANEQFF. The chain uses TRBV28 and TRBJ2-1; 10 nucleotides match TRBD2. From germline, CDR1 is MDHEN and CDR2 SYDVKM. Germline trimming cut 1 base from V and 6 bases from J; bases unmatched to any gene: 3. This CDR3 has 15 amino acids.

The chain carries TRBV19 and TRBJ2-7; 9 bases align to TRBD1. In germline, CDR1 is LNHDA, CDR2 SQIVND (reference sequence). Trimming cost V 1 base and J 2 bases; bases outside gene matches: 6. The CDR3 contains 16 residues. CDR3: CASSIATGGTTYEQYF. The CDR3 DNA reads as TGTGCCAGTAGTATAGCTACAGGGGGCACAACCTACGAGCAGTACTTC. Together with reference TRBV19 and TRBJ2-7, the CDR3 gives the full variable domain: DGGITQSPKYLFRKEGQNVTLSCEQNLNHDAMYWYRQDPGQGLRLIYYSQIVNDFQKGDIAEGYSVSREKKESFPLTVTSAQKNPTAFYLCASSIATGGTTYEQYFGPGTRLTVT.

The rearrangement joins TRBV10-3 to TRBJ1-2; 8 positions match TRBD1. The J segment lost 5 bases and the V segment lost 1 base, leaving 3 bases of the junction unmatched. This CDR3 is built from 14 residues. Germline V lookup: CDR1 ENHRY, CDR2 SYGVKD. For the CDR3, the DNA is TGTGCCATCAGTGAGTTGGACAGGGAATATGGCTACACCTTC. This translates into CAISELDREYGYTF.

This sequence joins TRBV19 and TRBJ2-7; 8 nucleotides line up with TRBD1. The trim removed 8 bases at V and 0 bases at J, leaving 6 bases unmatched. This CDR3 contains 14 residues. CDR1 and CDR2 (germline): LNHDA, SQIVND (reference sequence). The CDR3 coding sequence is TGTGCCAGTTCGGGACAGGTAAGCTCCTACGAGCAGTACTTC. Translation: CASSGQVSSYEQYF.

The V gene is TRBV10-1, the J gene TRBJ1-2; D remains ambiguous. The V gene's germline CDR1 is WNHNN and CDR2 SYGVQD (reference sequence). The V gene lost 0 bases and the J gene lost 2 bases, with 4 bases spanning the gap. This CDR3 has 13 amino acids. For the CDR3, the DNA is TGCGCCAGCAGTGAGTCCGGGAACTATGGCTACACCTTC. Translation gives CASSESGNYGYTF.

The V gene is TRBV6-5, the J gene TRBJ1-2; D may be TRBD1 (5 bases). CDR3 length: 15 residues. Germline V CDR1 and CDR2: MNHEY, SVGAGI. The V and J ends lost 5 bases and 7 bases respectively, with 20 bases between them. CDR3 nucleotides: TGTGCCAGCAGTGCTCGGGACTCCCGTTCCGGTGGCTACACCTTC. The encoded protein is CASSARDSRSGGYTF.

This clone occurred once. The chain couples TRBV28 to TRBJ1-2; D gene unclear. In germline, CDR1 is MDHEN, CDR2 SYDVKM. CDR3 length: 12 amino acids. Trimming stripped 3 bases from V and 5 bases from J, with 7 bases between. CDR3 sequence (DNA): TGTGCCAGCAGTTTCATCAGTTATGGCTACACCTTC. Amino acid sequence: CASSFISYGYTF.

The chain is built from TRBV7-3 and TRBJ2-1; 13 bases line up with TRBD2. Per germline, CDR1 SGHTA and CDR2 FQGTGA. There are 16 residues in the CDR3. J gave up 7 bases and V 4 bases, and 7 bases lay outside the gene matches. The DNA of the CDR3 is TGTGCCAGCAGCTCCAGGACTAGCGGGAGTGGAAATGAGCAGTTCTTC. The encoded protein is CASSSRTSGSGNEQFF.

The CDR3 DNA reads as TGTGCCAGCAGCCGCCCCGGGACAGGGGGCGATGAAAAACTGTTTTTT. It yields the protein CASSRPGTGGDEKLFF. The V gene is TRBV4-2, the J gene TRBJ1-4, with TRBD1 matching over 12 bases. With 4 bases clipped from V and 6 bases from J, the junction kept 6 bases outside the gene matches. Germline V gene lookup returns CDR1 LGHNA and CDR2 YNFKEQ. The CDR3 is 16 residues long.

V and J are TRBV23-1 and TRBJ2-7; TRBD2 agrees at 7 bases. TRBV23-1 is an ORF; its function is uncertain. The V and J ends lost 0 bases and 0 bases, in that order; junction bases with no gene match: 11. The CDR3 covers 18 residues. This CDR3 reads CASSQSGLADPHSYEQYF. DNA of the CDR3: TGCGCCAGCAGTCAATCGGGGCTAGCGGACCCTCACTCCTACGAGCAGTACTTC.

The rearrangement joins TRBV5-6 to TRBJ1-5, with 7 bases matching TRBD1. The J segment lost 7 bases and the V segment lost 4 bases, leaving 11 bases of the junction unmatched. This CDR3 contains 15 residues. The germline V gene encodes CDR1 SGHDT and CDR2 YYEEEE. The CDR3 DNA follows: TGTGCCAGCAGCCCGTACGGGACAGCGATACAGCCCCAGCATTTT. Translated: CASSPYGTAIQPQHF.

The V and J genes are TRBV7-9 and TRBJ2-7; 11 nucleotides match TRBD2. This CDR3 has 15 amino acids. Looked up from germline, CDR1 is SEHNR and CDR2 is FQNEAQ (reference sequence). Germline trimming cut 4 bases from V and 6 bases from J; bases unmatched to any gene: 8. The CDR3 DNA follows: TGTGCCAGCAGCTCATATAGCGGGAGGGCCAGCGAGCAGTACTTC. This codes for CASSSYSGRASEQYF.

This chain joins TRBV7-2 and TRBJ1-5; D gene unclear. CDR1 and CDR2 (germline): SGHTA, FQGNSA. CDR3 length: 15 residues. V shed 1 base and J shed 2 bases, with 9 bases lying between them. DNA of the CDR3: TGTGCCAGCAGCTTAGGAGGAACACGCAATCAGCCCCAGCATTTT. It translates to CASSLGGTRNQPQHF.

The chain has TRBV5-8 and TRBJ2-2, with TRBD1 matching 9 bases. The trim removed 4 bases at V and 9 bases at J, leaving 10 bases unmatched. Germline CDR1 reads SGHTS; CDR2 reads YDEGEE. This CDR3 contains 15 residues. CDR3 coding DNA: TGTGCCAGCAGCCTGGGGAACAGGGGGCAGCGGGAGCTGTTTTTT. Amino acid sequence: CASSLGNRGQRELFF.

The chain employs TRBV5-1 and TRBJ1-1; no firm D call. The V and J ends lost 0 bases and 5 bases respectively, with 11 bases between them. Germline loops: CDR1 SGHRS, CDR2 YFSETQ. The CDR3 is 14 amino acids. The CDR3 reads CASSLDPGSTEAFF. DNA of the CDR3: TGCGCCAGCAGCTTGGACCCGGGGTCAACTGAAGCTTTCTTT.

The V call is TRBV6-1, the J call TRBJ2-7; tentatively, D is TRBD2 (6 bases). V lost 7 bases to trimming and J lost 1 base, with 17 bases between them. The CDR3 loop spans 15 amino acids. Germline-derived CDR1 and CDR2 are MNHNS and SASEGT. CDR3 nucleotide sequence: TGTGCCAGCAATTGGGCCTTCGGGAGTTCCTACGAGCAGTACTTC. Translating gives CASNWAFGSSYEQYF.

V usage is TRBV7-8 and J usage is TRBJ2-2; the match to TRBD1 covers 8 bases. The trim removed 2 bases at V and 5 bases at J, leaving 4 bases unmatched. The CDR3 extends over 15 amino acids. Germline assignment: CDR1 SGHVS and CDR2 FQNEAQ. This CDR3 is CASSLTGTGTGELFF. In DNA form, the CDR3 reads TGTGCCAGCAGCTTAACAGGGACAGGTACCGGGGAGCTGTTTTTT.

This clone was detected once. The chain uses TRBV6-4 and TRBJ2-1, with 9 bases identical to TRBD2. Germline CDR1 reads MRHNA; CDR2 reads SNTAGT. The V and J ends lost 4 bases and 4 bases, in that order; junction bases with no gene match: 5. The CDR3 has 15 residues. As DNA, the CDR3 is TGTGCCAGCAGTGTGCGGGAGGGGAGTTACAATGAGCAGTTCTTC. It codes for CASSVREGSYNEQFF.

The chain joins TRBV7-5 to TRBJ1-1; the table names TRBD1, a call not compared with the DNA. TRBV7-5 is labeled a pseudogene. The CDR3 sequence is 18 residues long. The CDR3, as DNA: TGTGTCAGAAGCTTAGCCCCCATCCCTTTCAGGGGGAGAACTGAAGCTTTCTTT. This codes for CVRSLAPIPFRGRTEAFF.

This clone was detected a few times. The CDR3 is CASSDSLAGGEQFF. DNA of the CDR3: TGTGCCAGCAGTGACTCACTAGCGGGGGGTGAGCAGTTCTTC. The genes are TRBV6-4 and TRBJ2-1; 12 positions match TRBD2. The CDR3 is made up of 14 amino acids. Per the germline V gene, CDR1 is MRHNA and CDR2 is SNTAGT. V trimming: 0 bases; J trimming: 9 bases; junction bases outside the gene matches: 0.